This T cell receptor (beta chain) derives from a study of T cell responses to AZD1222 COVID-19 vaccine (dated by TCRdb to about 2021). For the study in its entirety: TCR sequencing was performed for roughly 240 trial participants, of whom 207 were given two doses of AZD1222 and around 25 were given two doses of MenACWY control vaccine. Trial participants were enrolled into age subgroups of 18-55, 56-69 and 70-plus years, which contained approximately 150, 28 and 58 TCR-sequenced participants, respectively.

On the study overall, not on this receptor specifically: Because no samples from the day 14 peak response were available, repertoires could be characterized only after the peak T cell response. Nearly half of unique spike-specific TCRs reportedly recognized epitopes outside regions mutated in the B.1.351 and B.1.1.7 variants. After two AZD1222 doses, both the breadth and the depth of spike-specific TCRs were significantly higher than at day 0 and than in MenACWY recipients. Participants were mostly white British and included more females than males, and it was suggested by the authors that clonal diversity may have been underestimated. Conclusions about previously exposed vaccinees are limited because only six or seven AZD1222 recipients were SARS-CoV-2 seropositive at baseline. The whole spike protein was spanned by vaccine-associated CD4 TCRs, and dominant responses were seen in regions 160-218 and 743-854. In the small 56-69-year group, the increase in depth fell short of significance, most likely because of low power.

The time point label corresponds to: about 28 days (+/-7) after the second vaccine dose. AZD1222 recipients whose second dose came at about 4 weeks and those whose second dose came at about 12 weeks were combined into one group, since spike-specific TCR depth and breadth did not differ between the two schedules. Vaccinee samples were obtained from the UK trials COV001 and COV002, which included a single-blind randomized controlled phase 2/3 trial of AZD1222 (ChAdOx1 nCoV-19) in healthy adults. Trial participant PBMC samples were collected at day 0 and day 28 after the second dose for TCRbeta chain sequencing. A word on this clone: No antigen is known for it. No much larger clonotype is one base removed from it; base qualities were not supplied.

The CDR3 regions of human TCRbeta chains were analyzed by immunosequencing. In the paper's pipeline: TCRs in the repertoires were matched against a reference library of SARS-CoV-2-specific TCRs that had been generated with the MIRA antigen-specificity platform. Breadth was defined as the fraction of unique TCRs that were SARS-CoV-2-associated. Depth was defined as the fraction of total T cells that were SARS-CoV-2-associated. Using the MIRA data, each spike-specific TCR was assigned both to the spike region to which the TCR was reactive and to a CD4 or CD8 class. Log10-transformed breadth and depth values were compared by one-way ANOVA with Sidak's multiple comparisons tests. TCRdb took over this immuneACCESS table, retaining in-frame rearrangements with V and J assigned. Such tables are incomplete; in checked studies, under half of the missing clones stem from an unresolved V gene, and the remainder is unexplained. D and trimming were read from the DNA, whereas the V and J calls and clone size are those reported in that table. This sample lists around 120,000 clones; 84% were detected once. The ten largest clones take up around a quarter of the sample.

The CDR3 holds 14 amino acids from the cysteine to the phenylalanine. The only DNA kept is the CDR3, 42 bases in frame from the first base. The germline V and J ends show losses of 4 bases and 4 bases respectively, and no gene match explains 5 bases of the junction. CDR1 and CDR2, looked up from the germline V gene (reference sequence), are SEHNR and FQNEAQ. Sequencing was performed on peripheral blood, taken 28 days after the second AZD1222 dose. The clonotype originates from an adult who received the AZD1222 COVID-19 vaccine. The chain couples TRBV7-9 to TRBJ1-1; a stretch of 8 junction bases matches TRBD1. The nucleotides are TGTGCCAGCAGCTACGACAGGGGTAGCACTGAAGCTTTCTTT. Its protein product is CASSYDRGSTEAFF.